The rows below give T cell receptor beta chains drawn from one sample of a study of CD8 T cells in Susac syndrome. A single record per CDR3 protein comes from TCRdb applying MiXCR to the immunoSEQ multiplex PCR reads. The sample lists approximately 230,000 distinct CDR3 sequences, 80% to 95% occurring once. The material sequenced was CD4+ T cells from PBMCs. These receptors were collected from a human donor with multiple sclerosis. CDR3s include the opening cysteine and the closing phenylalanine or tryptophan. Fields, in order: V gene, clone size, CDR3 protein. Not every row has a clone size; where given, it reads once, few, many or a size class.

TRBV15	NA	CATSRASRTYGYTF
TRBV3-1	NA	CASSQVGGTQYF
TRBV7-9	NA	CASSLAGLPNTEAFF
TRBV19	NA	CASSDTGVGTEAFF
TRBV3-1	NA	CASSPEGGITDTQYF
TRBV29-1	once	CSVEAGATNTEAFF
TRBV5-1	NA	CASSLAQDSEAFF
TRBV4-1	NA	CASSHQGRGTEAFF
TRBV12-3/TRBV12-4	NA	CASSLAGTPGYGYTF
TRBV7-9	NA	CASSPEGLVDYEQYF
TRBV5-1	NA	CASSFPKGGEAGANVLTF
TRBV2	NA	CASSDDHRAEQYF
TRBV5-4	NA	CASSLERGGNTIYF
TRBV7-3	NA	CASSPTMMNTEAFF
TRBV2	NA	CASSDYATGVGGELFF
TRBV20-1	NA	CSARSSGGPGTYEQYF
TRBV7-9	NA	CASSLGGQGSEQFF
TRBV28	once	CASSTRQGYTF
TRBV30	few	CAWSGTNYGYTF
TRBV19	NA	CASSADRLDTDTQYF
TRBV5-4	NA	CASSSPGPLEGYTF
TRBV29-1	few	CSVVVTSGDYEQYF
TRBV5-5	NA	CASSQIDRGGYGYTF
TRBV19	NA	CASTKGPGDTEAFF
TRBV15	NA	CATSRDPTRLSGNTIYF
TRBV13	NA	CASSLARDSVGNTIYF
TRBV9	NA	CASSVEFNEQFF
TRBV28	NA	CASSLSRGRPEGNTIYF
TRBV20-1	NA	CSARRGSQPQHF
TRBV19	NA	CASSTLRRGGGYEQYF
TRBV4-1	NA	CASSPGGQQTTQYF
TRBV9	NA	CASSVAGATEAFF
TRBV11-2	NA	CASSQYLAGELFF
TRBV6-5	NA	CASSYSGIYGYTF
TRBV20-1	NA	CSARRTGRNNEQFF
TRBV6-1	NA	CASRALGGANYGYTF
TRBV18	NA	CASSPGQDTGELFF
TRBV12-3/TRBV12-4	NA	CATRALAGLTGELFF
TRBV3-1	NA	CASSQAPGTAYGYTF
TRBV6-1	NA	CASRRLAGGTSTDTQYF
TRBV6-2/TRBV6-3	few	CASSYMRNQPQHF
TRBV6-5	once	CASSSTGGAREKLFF
TRBV2	NA	CAPSTRETQYF
TRBV30	NA	CAWSAWGGGTKTQYF
TRBV24-1	NA	CATSDTGDVGVNF
TRBV9	NA	CASSPSQRGAGQGYTF
TRBV29-1	NA	CSVAVGRSTDTQYF
TRBV30	NA	CAWEGTSKQFF